This T cell receptor (beta chain) originates from a study of blood T cell repertoires in COVID-19 (TCRdb year 2020). Regarding the research as a whole: Samples covering the acute and convalescent phases of COVID-19 were provided by collaborators in the United States, Italy and Spain. The material from the prospective study consisted of cDNA or gDNA derived from T cells, B-cell-depleted T cells, or PBMCs. Subjects who had been exposed to COVID-19, were actively infected with it, or had recovered from it provided the deeply sampled blood TCRbeta repertoires that made up the dataset. The repertoires were released in a freely available public database intended as a resource for research on the immune response to SARS-CoV-2. Samples came from the ongoing ImmuneRACE study (first 160 participants) plus 1,254 subjects from 6 global collaborators. The sample metadata nearly always contained a de-identified subject ID, COVID-19 status, age in years and sex. Where available, HLA class I and class II types were taken from metadata supplied by the sample provider and were not determined by assay-based typing. The paper as a whole reports these results and caveats: The amount of clinical and demographic metadata varied by source and participant and was provided uncurated.

Remarks on this clone: Its target antigen remains unknown. No base-level quality is on record; no much larger clone is a single base apart.

One collaborating source in Seattle enrolled patients during active infection and followed them longitudinally through the course of disease. Each collaborating institution followed its own protocols to collect whole blood in K2EDTA tubes. For TCRbeta analysis, collaborator samples were shipped as frozen whole blood, as isolated PBMCs, or as DNA extracted from either sample type. TCRbeta CDR3 regions were amplified from genomic DNA using the immunoSEQ Assay, a bias-controlled multiplex PCR. Processing in the source paper ran as follows. The number of nucleated cells in each sample was estimated by amplification of reference gene primers within the assay. To quantify the absolute abundance of each unique TCRbeta CDR3 rearrangement, sequence reads were collapsed and filtered. Productive Simpson clonality was computed per sample as the square root of Simpson's diversity index over productive rearrangements. TCRdb obtained this table from immuneACCESS and retained in-frame rearrangements with V and J assigned. These tables miss some clones; where compared with another copy, unresolved V genes account for less than half of the shortfall, and the remainder is unexplained. That table supplies the V and J calls and clone size; D and trimming were determined from the DNA. Across this sample there are 150,000 to 170,000 clones, with about 83% seen only once. The biggest ten clones account for 9.5% to 13% of the sample.

This TCR derives from a woman aged 55-69 years with COVID-19, enrolled during active disease. Sequencing input: peripheral blood.

Here the CDR3 is given as CASSINGDTGELFF. The nucleotides read TGTGCCAGTAGTATCAACGGGGACACCGGGGAGCTGTTTTTT. The chain employs TRBV19 and TRBJ2-2; the best D guess is TRBD2, with 5 bases matching. Spanning cysteine to phenylalanine, the CDR3 consists of 14 amino acids. Left in the record is the CDR3 DNA by itself, 42 bases read in frame from the first base. The germline ends are 8 bases apart after V is trimmed by 3 bases and J by 3 bases. The germline V gene (reference sequence) sets CDR1 to LNHDA and CDR2 to SQIVND.